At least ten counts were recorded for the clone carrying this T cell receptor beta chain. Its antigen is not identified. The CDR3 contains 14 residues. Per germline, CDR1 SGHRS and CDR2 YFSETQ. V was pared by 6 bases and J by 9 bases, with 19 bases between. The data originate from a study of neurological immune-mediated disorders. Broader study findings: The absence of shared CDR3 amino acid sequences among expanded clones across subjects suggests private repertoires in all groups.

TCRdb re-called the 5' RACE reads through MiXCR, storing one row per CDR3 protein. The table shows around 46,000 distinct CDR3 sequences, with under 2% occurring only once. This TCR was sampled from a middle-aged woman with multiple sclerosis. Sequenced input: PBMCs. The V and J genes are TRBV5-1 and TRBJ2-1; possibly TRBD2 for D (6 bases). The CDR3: CASKTGLTGSEQFF. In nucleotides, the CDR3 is TGCGCCAGCAAGACGGGCCTCACCGGGAGTGAGCAGTTCTTC.